A selection of T cell receptor beta chains follows, all from one sample in a study of blood T cell repertoires in COVID-19. Clones were read by immunoSEQ multiplex PCR, and TCRdb kept only the in-frame ones, dropping some. Among some 150,000 clones listed, 80% to 85% were seen once. The sequenced sample was peripheral blood. Receptors originate from a woman older than 75 with acute or convalescent COVID-19. Each CDR3 is given with its conserved first and last residue. The order of the fields is J gene, V gene, CDR3 protein.

TRBJ2-3 | TRBV6-1 | CASSEAQRGAPYTQYF
TRBJ1-2 | TRBV28 | CASMRAGTGIGYTF
TRBJ2-5 | TRBV9 | CASSEDRAKTQYF
TRBJ1-6 | TRBV18 | CASSPFGTGSTSPLHF
TRBJ1-2 | TRBV10-2 | CAATGSYGYTF
TRBJ2-3 | TRBV28 | CASRGLDYHSTDTQYF
TRBJ2-7 | TRBV5-5 | CASSLPGAGVGEQYF
TRBJ2-1 | TRBV29-1 | CSVESAGGGRYNEQFF
TRBJ1-6 | TRBV25-1 | CASEGQGRSPLHF
TRBJ2-5 | TRBV11-3 | CASSLGQGRETQYF
TRBJ2-1 | TRBV7-9 | CASSLGTGNNEQFF
TRBJ1-2 | TRBV18 | CASSRGAENGYTF
TRBJ1-1 | TRBV19 | CASTGLRLAGNTEAFF
TRBJ2-1 | TRBV3-1/TRBV3-2 | CASSQGLAPPGEQFF
TRBJ1-2 | TRBV6-5 | CASSYGGANYGYTF
TRBJ1-3 | TRBV19 | CASGTLGYSGNTIYF
TRBJ1-1 | TRBV2 | CASHGDRETEAFF
TRBJ2-7 | TRBV28 | CASSRQATYEQYF
TRBJ2-7 | TRBV12-3/TRBV12-4 | CASSFYGDEQYF
TRBJ2-7 | TRBV4-2 | CASSQEGRTYEQYF
TRBJ2-3 | TRBV7-2 | CASSLGTSGRTNTQYF
TRBJ2-7 | TRBV2 | CASSPRQGPYEQYF
TRBJ1-4 | TRBV27 | CASSFSSGEKLFF
TRBJ1-1 | TRBV18 | CASSLRQGNIEAFF
TRBJ2-7 | TRBV6-5 | CASSHKGGVSYEQYF